Given below is one T cell receptor beta chain in context. What it binds is not known. Graves' hyperthyroidism was deemed stable given no ophthalmopathy progression within 18 months. For the diagnoses, clinical symptoms, serum thyroxine and TRAb, thyroid ultrasound and orbital computed tomography were used. RNA transcripts yielded amplified TCR beta CDR3 regions. The HTBI primer set was used in a first-round RT-PCR of the TCR CDR3. TCRdb re-analysed the multiplex PCR reads in MiXCR, keeping a single row per CDR3 protein. Of under 550,000 distinct CDR3 sequences detected, approximately 15% appear once; the ten largest clones hold about 5%. V was clipped by 0 bases and J by 3 bases, with 8 bases between them. The CDR3 covers 13 residues. CDR1 DFQATT and CDR2 SNEGSKA come from the germline V gene (reference sequence). The sample is drawn from a study of T cells in Graves' hyperthyroidism and ophthalmopathy. Whole-study context: It was at initial diagnosis, before any treatment, that peripheral blood was collected.

The study, taken as a whole, reports: The model made its ophthalmopathy prediction, and onset followed a median approximately 6 months later.

The sequenced sample consisted of blood. The J gene is TRBJ2-5, the V gene TRBV20-1; D is ambiguous. This TCR derives from a woman aged 18-29 years with Graves' hyperthyroidism. DNA of the CDR3: TGCAGTGCTAGAGATCCGATAGAAGAGACCCAGTACTTC. Amino acid sequence: CSARDPIEETQYF.